This T cell receptor (beta chain) was sequenced for a study of CD8 T cells in Susac syndrome. The CDR3 consists of 13 residues. V was cut by 6 bases and J by 2 bases, with 10 bases left in between. CDR1 is SGHDN, CDR2 FVKESK, per germline. Random hexamers were used to reverse transcribe an amount of 0.5 to 1 ug RNA. Each CDR3 protein gets one entry after TCRdb re-called the immunoSEQ multiplex PCR reads with MiXCR. Of around 200,000 distinct CDR3 sequences listed, over 90% are singletons. A word on this clonotype: Its specificity is not known.

General study results and limits: Susac-specific public clones were found in both the total CD8+ and the CD8+ TEMRA repertoires, with some 15 in the former and several in the latter. Peak Susac CD8+ clonal expansion occurred in TEMRA cells and active patients.

Negative isolation was used for CD8+ and CD4+ T cells and FACS enrichment for TEMRA cells. The sample taken for sequencing was CD8+ T cells from PBMCs. The V call is TRBV14, the J call TRBJ1-1; TRBD1 might be the D (6 bases). The sequence was collected from a human donor with Susac syndrome. The CDR3 coding sequence is TGTGCCAGCAGGAAGGGGGGTAACACTGAAGCTTTCTTT. Its protein is CASRKGGNTEAFF.